This T cell receptor (beta chain) was identified during a study of regulatory T cells in long-lasting Graves disease. Regarding the study as a whole: There were preferences for TRBV28, TRBJ1-2 and TRBJ2-5 in persistent disease.

Time point noted: newly diagnosed GD, antithyroid drugs for less than 3 months. TCR sequences were obtained from RNA taken from PBMCs. V lost 4 bases to trimming and J lost 5 bases; unmatched junction nucleotides: 5. The V gene's germline CDR1 is GTSNPN and CDR2 SVGIG (reference sequence). The CDR3 is 13 amino acids. Arm-PCR of CDR3 regions with iRepertoire HTBI primers generated TCR beta libraries. Original processing methods: In the combined samples, roughly 62 TRBV and approximately 15 TRBJ segments were identified. TCRdb re-analysed the multiplex PCR reads in MiXCR, keeping a single row per CDR3 protein. The V and J calls reflect TCRdb's pipeline rather than the authors' work. The sample comprises approximately 400,000 distinct CDR3 sequences, 15% of which are singletons, and 16% rests with the top ten. This clonotype was seen only a few times. Its matching antigen is unknown. Another study also made use of these data, one on T cells in Graves' hyperthyroidism and ophthalmopathy. That source adds: In the first-round RT-PCR of the TCR CDR3, the HTBI primer set was used. Most expanded thyroid clonotypes above 0.001 also appeared in blood.

The chain recombines TRBV30 with TRBJ1-2, with 9 bases aligning to TRBD1. The sequencing here drew on peripheral blood mononuclear cells (PBMCs), taken at new diagnosis, from a patient treated with antithyroid drugs. The sequence was obtained from a woman aged 25 to 39 with Graves disease. The CDR3 nucleotides read TGTGCCTGGACCCTGGGACAGGGTTATGGCTACACCTTC. Residues: CAWTLGQGYGYTF.